This T cell receptor (beta chain) came from a study of monozygotic twins with inflammatory bowel disease. Study-wide results and limits: The sharing of clonotypes with others was lower in IBD patients than in healthy twins, especially with disease activity.

The CDR3 spans 13 residues. CDR1 is SQVTM, CDR2 ANQGSEA, per germline. From roughly 3,200 ng of total RNA, each TCR library was prepared. In eight separate reactions per sample, cDNA was generated. A 6-nucleotide sample barcode was carried by the UMIs, which template switching added. TCRdb reprocessed the 5' RACE reads and reports one entry per CDR3 protein, with no DNA. The sample's table shows about 330,000 distinct CDR3 sequences. To note about this clonotype: Its specificity is not known.

The TCR originated in a human donor with ulcerative colitis or Crohn's disease, or a healthy co-twin of an affected twin (not recorded which). This rearrangement joins TRBV29-1 to TRBJ2-5. The sample taken for sequencing was blood. The CDR3 loop is CSLLRPNQETQYF.